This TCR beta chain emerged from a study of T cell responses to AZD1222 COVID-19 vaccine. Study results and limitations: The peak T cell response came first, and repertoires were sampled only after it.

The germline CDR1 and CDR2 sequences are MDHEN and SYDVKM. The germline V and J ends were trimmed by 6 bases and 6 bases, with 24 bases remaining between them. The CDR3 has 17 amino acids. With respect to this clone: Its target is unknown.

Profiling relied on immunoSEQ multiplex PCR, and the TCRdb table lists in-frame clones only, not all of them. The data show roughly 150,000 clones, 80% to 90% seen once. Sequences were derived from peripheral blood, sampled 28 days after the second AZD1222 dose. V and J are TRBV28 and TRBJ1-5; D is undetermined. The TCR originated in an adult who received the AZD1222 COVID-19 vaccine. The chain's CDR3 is CASSPGRTLSWGQPQHF. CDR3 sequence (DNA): TGTGCCAGCAGCCCCGGACGGACGCTTAGCTGGGGTCAGCCCCAGCATTTT.